What follows describes a single T cell receptor beta chain. The antigen is undetermined. PCR involved 60 Vbeta and 13 Jbeta primers. Study processing details: Per a later analysis, the number of unique TCR beta chains was some 75 million, of which 9 million to 14 million were shared. Profiling relied on immunoSEQ multiplex PCR, and the TCRdb table lists in-frame clones only, not all of them. V and J calls and clone size are given by that table; D and trimming were obtained from the DNA. The sample has around 190,000 clones. The data were obtained in a study of cytomegalovirus exposure and HLA in healthy donors. Study results and limitations: Certain sequence variants were highly shared and formed a cluster, and this cluster was likely a sequencing artifact. The Asian-associated ancestry cluster reportedly had fewer N-insertions than the approximately 630-donor mean in a later analysis.

Trimming left V 2 bases short and J 2 bases short, with 9 bases between. Germline CDR1 is GTSNPN and CDR2 is SVGIG (reference sequence). This CDR3 comprises 13 residues. The receptor comes from a woman aged 25 to 45 in good health and CMV-seropositive. Sequencing was done on a sample of PBMCs. The V call is TRBV30, the J call TRBJ2-5; D is possibly TRBD1 (5 bases). Here the CDR3 DNA reads TGTGCCTGGAGTACAGGCGTTCAAGAGACCCAGTACTTC. This encodes CAWSTGVQETQYF.